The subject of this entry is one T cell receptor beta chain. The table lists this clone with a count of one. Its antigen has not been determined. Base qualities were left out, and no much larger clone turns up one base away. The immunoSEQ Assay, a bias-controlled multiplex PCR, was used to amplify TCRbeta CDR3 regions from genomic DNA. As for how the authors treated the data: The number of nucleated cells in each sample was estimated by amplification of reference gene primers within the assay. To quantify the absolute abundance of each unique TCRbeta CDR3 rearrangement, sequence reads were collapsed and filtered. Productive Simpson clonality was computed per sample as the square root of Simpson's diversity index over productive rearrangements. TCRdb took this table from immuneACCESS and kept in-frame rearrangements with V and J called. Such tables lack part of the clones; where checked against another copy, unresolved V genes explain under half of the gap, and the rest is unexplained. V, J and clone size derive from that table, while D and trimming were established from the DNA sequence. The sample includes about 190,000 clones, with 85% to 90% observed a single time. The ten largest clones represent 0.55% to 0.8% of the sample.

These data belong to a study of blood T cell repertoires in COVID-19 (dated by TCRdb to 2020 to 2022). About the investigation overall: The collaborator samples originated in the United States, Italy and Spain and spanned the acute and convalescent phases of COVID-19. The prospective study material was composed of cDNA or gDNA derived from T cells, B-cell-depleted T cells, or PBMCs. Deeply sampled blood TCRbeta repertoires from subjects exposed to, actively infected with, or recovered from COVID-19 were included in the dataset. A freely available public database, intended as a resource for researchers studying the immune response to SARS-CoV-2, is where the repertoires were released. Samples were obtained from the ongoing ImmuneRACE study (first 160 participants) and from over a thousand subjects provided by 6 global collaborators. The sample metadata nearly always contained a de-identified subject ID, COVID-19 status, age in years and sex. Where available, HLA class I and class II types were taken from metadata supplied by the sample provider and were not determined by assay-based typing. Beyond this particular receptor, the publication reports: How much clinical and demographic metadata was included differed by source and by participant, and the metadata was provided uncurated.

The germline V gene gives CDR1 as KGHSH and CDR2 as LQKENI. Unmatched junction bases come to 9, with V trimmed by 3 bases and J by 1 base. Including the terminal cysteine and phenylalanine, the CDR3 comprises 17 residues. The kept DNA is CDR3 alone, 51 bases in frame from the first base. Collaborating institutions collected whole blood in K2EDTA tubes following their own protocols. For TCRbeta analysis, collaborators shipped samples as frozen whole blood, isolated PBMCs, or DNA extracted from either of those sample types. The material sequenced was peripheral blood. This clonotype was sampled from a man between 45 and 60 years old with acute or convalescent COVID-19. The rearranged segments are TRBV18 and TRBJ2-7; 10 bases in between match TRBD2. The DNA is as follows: TGTGCCAGCTCACCGGTTCTAGCGGGAGCCACTTCCTACGAGCAGTACTTC. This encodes CASSPVLAGATSYEQYF.